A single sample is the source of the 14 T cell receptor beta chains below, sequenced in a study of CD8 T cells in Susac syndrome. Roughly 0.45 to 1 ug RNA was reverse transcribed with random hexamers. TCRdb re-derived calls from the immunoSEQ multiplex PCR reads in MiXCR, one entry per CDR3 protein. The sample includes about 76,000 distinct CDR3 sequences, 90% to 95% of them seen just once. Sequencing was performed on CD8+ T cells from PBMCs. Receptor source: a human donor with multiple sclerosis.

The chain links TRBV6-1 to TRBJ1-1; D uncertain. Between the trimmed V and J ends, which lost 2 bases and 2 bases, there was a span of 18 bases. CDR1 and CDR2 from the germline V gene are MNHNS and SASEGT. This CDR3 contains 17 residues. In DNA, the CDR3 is TGTGCCAGCAGTGAACGGGGAGGGCCCAACCTAAACACTGAAGCTTTCTTT. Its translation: CASSERGGPNLNTEAFF.

The CDR3 loop is CASSPPSLDSYNEQFF. CDR3 DNA: TGTGCCAGCAGCCCCCCCTCTCTTGACTCCTACAATGAGCAGTTCTTC. V and J are TRBV11-1 and TRBJ2-1; D is undetermined. Germline CDR1 is SGHAT and CDR2 is FQDESV (reference sequence). The germline V and J ends were trimmed by 5 bases and 0 bases, with 14 bases remaining between them. CDR3 length equals 16 residues.

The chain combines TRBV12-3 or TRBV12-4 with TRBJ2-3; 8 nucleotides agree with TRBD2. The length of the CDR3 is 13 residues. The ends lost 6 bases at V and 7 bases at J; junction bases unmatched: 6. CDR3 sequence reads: CASRGWTSNTQYF. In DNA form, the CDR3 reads TGTGCCAGCAGGGGATGGACTAGCAATACGCAGTATTTT.

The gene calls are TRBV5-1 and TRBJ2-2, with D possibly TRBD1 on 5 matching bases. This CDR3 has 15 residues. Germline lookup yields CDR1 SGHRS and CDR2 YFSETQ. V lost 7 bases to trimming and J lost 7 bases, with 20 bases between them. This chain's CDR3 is CASEAGQGTDGELFF. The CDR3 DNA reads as TGCGCCAGCGAAGCTGGGCAGGGAACAGACGGGGAGCTGTTTTTT.

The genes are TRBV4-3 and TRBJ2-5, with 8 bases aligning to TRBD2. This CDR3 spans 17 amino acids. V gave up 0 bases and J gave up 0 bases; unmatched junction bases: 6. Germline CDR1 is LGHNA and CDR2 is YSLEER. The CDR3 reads CASSQEWGGRYQETQYF. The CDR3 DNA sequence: TGCGCCAGCAGCCAAGAATGGGGCGGGAGGTACCAAGAGACCCAGTACTTC.

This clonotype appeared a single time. CDR3 bases: TGTGCCAGCAGTTTAAGTGTAAGCGGGTCCTACAATGAGCAGTTCTTC. Translation gives CASSLSVSGSYNEQFF. The chain carries TRBV27 and TRBJ2-1, with a tentative D call TRBD2 (6 bases). Trimming stripped 2 bases from V and 1 base from J, with 12 bases between. The CDR3 runs 16 residues. Germline V gene data show CDR1 as MNHEY and CDR2 as SMNVEV (reference sequence).

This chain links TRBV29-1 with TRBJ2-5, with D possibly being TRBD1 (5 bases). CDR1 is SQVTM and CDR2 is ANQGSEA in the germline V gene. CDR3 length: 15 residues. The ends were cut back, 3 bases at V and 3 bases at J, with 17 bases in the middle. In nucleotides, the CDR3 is TGCAGCGTTGATGGGGCGTCCGTCCTGAAAGAGACCCAGTACTTC. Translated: CSVDGASVLKETQYF.

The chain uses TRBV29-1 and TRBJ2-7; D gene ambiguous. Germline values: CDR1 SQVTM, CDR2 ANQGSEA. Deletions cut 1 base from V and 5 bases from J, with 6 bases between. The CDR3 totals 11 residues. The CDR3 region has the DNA TGCAGCGTTGAAGGTGACCACGAGCAGTACTTC. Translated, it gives CSVEGDHEQYF.

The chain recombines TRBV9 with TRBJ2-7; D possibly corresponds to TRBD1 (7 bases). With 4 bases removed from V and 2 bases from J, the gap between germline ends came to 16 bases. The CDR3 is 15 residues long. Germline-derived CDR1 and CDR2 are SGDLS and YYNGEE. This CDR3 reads CASSSRGDPTYEQYF. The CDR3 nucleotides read TGTGCCAGCAGCTCCAGGGGGGACCCCACCTACGAGCAGTACTTC.

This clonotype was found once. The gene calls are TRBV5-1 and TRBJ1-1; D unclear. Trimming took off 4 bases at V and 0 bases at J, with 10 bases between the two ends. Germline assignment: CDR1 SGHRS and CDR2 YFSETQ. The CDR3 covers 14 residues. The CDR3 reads CASSLGSVNTEAFF. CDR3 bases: TGCGCCAGCAGCCTGGGGTCGGTGAACACTGAAGCTTTCTTT. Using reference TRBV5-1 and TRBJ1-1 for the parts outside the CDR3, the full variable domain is KAGVTQTPRYLIKTRGQQVTLSCSPISGHRSVSWYQQTPGQGLQFLFEYFSETQRNKGNFPGRFSGRQFSNSRSEMNVSTLELGDSALYLCASSLGSVNTEAFFGQGTRLTVV.

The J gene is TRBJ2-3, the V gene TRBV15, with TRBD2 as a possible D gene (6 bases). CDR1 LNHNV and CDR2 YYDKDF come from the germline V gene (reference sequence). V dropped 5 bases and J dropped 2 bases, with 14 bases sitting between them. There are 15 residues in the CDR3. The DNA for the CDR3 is TGTGCCACCAGCCAGACGCGGGGCCTCACAGATACGCAGTATTTT. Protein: CATSQTRGLTDTQYF.

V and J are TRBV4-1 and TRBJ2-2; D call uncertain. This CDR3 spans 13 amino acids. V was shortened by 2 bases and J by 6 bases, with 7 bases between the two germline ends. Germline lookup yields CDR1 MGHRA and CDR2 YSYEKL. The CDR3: CASSQNWSGELFF. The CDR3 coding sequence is TGCGCCAGCAGCCAAAACTGGTCCGGGGAGCTGTTTTTT.

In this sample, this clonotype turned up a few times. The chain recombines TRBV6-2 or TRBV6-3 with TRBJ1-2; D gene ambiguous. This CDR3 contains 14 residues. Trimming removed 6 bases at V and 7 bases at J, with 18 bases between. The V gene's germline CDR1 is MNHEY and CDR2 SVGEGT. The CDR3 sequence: CASRTRAQPSGYTF. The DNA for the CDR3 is TGTGCCAGCAGGACTAGGGCGCAACCAAGTGGCTACACCTTC.

CDR3 nucleotides: TGCGCCAGCAGCCAAGTATTTCCTAGCACAGATACGCAGTATTTT. Amino acid sequence: CASSQVFPSTDTQYF. This chain connects TRBV4-3 to TRBJ2-3; no firm D call. The ends were cut back, 1 base at V and 0 bases at J, with 8 bases in the middle. The length of the CDR3 is 15 residues. Germline V gene sequence: CDR1 LGHNA, CDR2 YSLEER.